This T cell receptor (beta chain) was identified during a study of blood T cell repertoires in COVID-19. As for the study in general: Collection of acute and convalescent COVID-19 samples took place in the United States, Italy and Spain.

The CDR3 consists of 15 residues. Trimming pared 2 bases from V and 4 bases from J, leaving 14 bases between. Germline loops: CDR1 LNHDA, CDR2 SQIVND (reference sequence). TCRdb keeps only in-frame clones here, not all; method: immunoSEQ multiplex PCR. The table lists 170,000 or so clones, roughly 86% of them singletons. The sample comprised peripheral blood. This chain joins TRBV19 and TRBJ1-2, with D possibly TRBD1 on 6 matching bases. This TCR derives from a man in his forties with active or convalescent COVID-19. The CDR3 coding sequence is TGTGCCAGTAGTATATCCCAGGGGTCGGGCTATGGCTACACCTTC. Protein: CASSISQGSGYGYTF. Full variable domain (rest looked up from reference TRBV19 and TRBJ1-2): DGGITQSPKYLFRKEGQNVTLSCEQNLNHDAMYWYRQDPGQGLRLIYYSQIVNDFQKGDIAEGYSVSREKKESFPLTVTSAQKNPTAFYLCASSISQGSGYGYTFGSGTRLTVV.